This TCR beta chain was sequenced for a study of blood T cell repertoires in COVID-19. Study as a whole: PBMCs, B-cell-depleted T cells, or T cells provided the cDNA or gDNA that made up the material.

CDR3 size: 13 residues. Germline loops: CDR1 SNHLY, CDR2 FYNNEI. V lost 5 bases, J lost 2 bases, and 2 bases stayed unmatched. As originally analysed: Counts of nucleated cells, estimated from reference gene primer amplification, were obtained. Here immunoSEQ multiplex PCR was the method, and the copy in TCRdb shows in-frame clones only, minus some. The V and J calls and the clone size are those of that table, but D and trimming were determined from the DNA. The sample lists under 95,000 clones, approximately 91% occurring once. The clonotype originates from a man aged 45-60 years with COVID-19, enrolled during active disease. This chain connects TRBV2 to TRBJ2-7, with 8 bases identical to TRBD2. Input material: peripheral blood. This CDR3 reads CASSTSGTYEQYV. The DNA of the CDR3 is TGTGCCAGCAGTACTAGCGGCACCTACGAGCAGTACGTC.